This TCR beta chain stems from a study of T cell responses to AZD1222 COVID-19 vaccine. As for this clone: Its antigen is unknown.

Germline CDR1 and CDR2: LGHDT and YNNKEL (reference sequence). This CDR3 is 16 amino acids long. Germline trimming cut 3 bases from V and 5 bases from J; bases unmatched to any gene: 9. Study conclusions and caveats: Spike-wide vaccine-associated CD4 TCRs dominated at 160-218 and 743-854. Spike-specific TCR breadth and depth grew following two AZD1222 doses. Nearly half of spike-specific TCRs reportedly target unmutated variant regions. The donor cohort was predominantly white British with a female majority, and clonal diversity may have been underestimated.

TCRdb's table, derived via immunoSEQ multiplex PCR, lists solely in-frame clones and lacks some. The data hold almost 80,000 clones, with around 87% observed a single time. The gene calls are TRBV3-1 (or the pseudogene TRBV3-2) and TRBJ2-7; 11 nucleotides align to TRBD2. The source of this sequence is an adult in good health. Material: peripheral blood, obtained on day 0 of AZD1222 vaccination. The CDR3 spells CASSHPTSGSGDEQYF. CDR3 coding DNA: TGTGCCAGCAGCCATCCAACTAGCGGGAGTGGGGACGAGCAGTACTTC.